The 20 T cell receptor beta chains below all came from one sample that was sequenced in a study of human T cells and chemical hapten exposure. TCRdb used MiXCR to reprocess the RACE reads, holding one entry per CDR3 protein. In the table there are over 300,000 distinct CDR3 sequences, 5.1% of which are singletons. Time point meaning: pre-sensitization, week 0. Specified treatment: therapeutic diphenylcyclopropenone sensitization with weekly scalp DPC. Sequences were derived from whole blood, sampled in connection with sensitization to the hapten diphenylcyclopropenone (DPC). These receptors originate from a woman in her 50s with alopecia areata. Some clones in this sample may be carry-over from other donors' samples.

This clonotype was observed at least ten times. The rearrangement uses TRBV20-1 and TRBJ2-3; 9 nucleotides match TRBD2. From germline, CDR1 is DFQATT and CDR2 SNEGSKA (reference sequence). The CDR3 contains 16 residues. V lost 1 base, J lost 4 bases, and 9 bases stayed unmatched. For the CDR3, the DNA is TGCAGTGCTAGAGGAGGAAGCGGGGGGCCTTCAGATACGCAGTATTTT. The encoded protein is CSARGGSGGPSDTQYF.

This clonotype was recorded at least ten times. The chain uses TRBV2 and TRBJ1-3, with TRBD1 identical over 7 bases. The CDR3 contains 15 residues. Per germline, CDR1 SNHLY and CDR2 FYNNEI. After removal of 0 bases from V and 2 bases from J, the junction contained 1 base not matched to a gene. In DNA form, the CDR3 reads TGTGCCAGCAGTGAAGCGAGGGGGCCTGGAAACACCATATATTTT. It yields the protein CASSEARGPGNTIYF.

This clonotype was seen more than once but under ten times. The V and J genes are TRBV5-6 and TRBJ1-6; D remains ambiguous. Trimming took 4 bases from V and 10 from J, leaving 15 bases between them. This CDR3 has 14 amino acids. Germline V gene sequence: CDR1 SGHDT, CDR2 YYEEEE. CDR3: CASSRGGFGSPLHF. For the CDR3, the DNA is TGTGCCAGCAGCCGCGGCGGATTTGGGTCACCCCTCCACTTT.

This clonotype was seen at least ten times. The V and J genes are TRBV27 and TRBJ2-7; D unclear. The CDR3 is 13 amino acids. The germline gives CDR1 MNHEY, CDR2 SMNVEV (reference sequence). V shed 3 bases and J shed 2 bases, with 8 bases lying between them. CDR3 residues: CASSLARAYEQYF. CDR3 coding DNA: TGTGCCAGCAGTTTGGCCAGAGCCTACGAGCAGTACTTC.

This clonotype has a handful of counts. The CDR3 coding sequence is TGTGCCAGCAGATTCGCCGTCAATGAGCAGTTCTTC. Its protein product is CASRFAVNEQFF. The V call is TRBV7-2, the J call TRBJ2-1; D unresolved. The CDR3 is made up of 12 amino acids. V was pared by 6 bases and J by 6 bases, with 9 bases between. Germline CDR1 reads SGHTA; CDR2 reads FQGNSA.

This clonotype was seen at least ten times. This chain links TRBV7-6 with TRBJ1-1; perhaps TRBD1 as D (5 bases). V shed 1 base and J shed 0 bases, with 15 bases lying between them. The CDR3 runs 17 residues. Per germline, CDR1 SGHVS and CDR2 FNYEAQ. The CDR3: CASSLGGDWEVNTEAFF. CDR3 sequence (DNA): TGTGCCAGCAGCTTAGGGGGGGACTGGGAGGTGAACACTGAAGCTTTCTTT.

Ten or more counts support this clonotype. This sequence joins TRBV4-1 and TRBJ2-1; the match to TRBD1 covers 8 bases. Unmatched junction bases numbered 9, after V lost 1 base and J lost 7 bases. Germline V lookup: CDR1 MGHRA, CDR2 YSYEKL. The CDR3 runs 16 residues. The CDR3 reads CASSQGDRGFMNEQFF. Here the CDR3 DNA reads TGCGCCAGCAGCCAAGGAGACAGGGGTTTTATGAATGAGCAGTTCTTC.

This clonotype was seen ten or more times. This chain's CDR3 is CSAREGRLAPYEQYF. The CDR3 region has the DNA TGCAGTGCTAGAGAGGGAAGACTAGCCCCCTACGAGCAGTACTTC. The V call is TRBV20-1, the J call TRBJ2-7, with TRBD2 matching over 7 bases. With 0 bases clipped from V and 2 bases from J, the junction kept 7 bases outside the gene matches. The CDR3 has 15 amino acids. CDR1 and CDR2 (germline): DFQATT, SNEGSKA (reference sequence).

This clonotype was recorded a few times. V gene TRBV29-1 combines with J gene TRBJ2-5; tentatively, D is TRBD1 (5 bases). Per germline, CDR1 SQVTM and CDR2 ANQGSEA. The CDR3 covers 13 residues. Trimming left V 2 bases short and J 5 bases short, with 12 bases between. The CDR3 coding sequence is TGCAGCGTTGAAAGTGGGGCAGGGGAGACCCAGTACTTC. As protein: CSVESGAGETQYF.

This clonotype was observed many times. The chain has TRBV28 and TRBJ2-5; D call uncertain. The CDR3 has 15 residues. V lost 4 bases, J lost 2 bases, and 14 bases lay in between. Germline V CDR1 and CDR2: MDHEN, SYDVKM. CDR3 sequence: CASSSSLGWQETQYF. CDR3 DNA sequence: TGTGCCAGCAGTTCCTCTCTAGGGTGGCAAGAGACCCAGTACTTC.

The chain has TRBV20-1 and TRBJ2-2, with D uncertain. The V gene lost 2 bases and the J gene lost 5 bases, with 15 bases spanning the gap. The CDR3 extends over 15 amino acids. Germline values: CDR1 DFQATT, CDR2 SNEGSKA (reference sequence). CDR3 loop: CSARPAPTPTGELFF. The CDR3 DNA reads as TGCAGTGCTAGACCCGCTCCGACTCCGACCGGGGAGCTGTTTTTT.

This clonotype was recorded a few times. CDR3 sequence reads: CSARDTGRGNTIYF. In DNA form, the CDR3 reads TGCAGTGCTAGAGATACAGGGAGAGGAAACACCATATATTTT. The chain combines TRBV20-1 with TRBJ1-3, with TRBD1 as a possible D gene (6 bases). The CDR3 runs 14 residues. Per germline, CDR1 DFQATT and CDR2 SNEGSKA (reference sequence). The V end was cut by 0 bases, the J end by 4 bases, with 10 bases between.

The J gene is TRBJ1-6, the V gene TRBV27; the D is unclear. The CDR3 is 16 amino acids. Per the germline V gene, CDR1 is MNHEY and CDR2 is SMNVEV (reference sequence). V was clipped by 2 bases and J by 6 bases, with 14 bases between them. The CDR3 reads CASSLKMTPPNSPLHF. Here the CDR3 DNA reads TGTGCCAGCAGTTTAAAGATGACACCCCCTAATTCACCCCTCCACTTT.

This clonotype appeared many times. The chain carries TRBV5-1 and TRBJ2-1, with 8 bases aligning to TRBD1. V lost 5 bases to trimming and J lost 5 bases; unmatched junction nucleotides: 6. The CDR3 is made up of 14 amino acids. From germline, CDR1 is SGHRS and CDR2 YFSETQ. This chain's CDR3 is CASRTQGADNEQFF. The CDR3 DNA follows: TGCGCCAGCAGGACCCAGGGGGCGGACAATGAGCAGTTCTTC.

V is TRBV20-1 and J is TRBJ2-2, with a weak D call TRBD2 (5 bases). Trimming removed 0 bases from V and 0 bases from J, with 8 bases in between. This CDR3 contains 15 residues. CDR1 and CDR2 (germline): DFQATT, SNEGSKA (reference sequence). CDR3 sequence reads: CSARDARANTGELFF. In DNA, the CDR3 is TGCAGTGCTAGAGATGCGAGGGCGAACACCGGGGAGCTGTTTTTT.

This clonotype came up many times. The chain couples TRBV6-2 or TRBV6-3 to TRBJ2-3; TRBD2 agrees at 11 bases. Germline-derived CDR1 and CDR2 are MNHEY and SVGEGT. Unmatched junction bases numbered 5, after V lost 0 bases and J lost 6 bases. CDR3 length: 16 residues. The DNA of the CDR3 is TGTGCCAGCAGTTACTCCCTAGCGGGAGGAATGGATACGCAGTATTTT. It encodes CASSYSLAGGMDTQYF.

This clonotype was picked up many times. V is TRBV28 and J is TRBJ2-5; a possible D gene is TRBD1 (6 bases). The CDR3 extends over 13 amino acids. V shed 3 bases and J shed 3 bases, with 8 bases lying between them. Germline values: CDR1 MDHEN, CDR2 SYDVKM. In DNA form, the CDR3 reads TGTGCCAGCAGTTTGCCAGGGGAAGAGACCCAGTACTTC. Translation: CASSLPGEETQYF. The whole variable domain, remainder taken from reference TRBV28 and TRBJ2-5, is DVKVTQSSRYLVKRTGEKVFLECVQDMDHENMFWYRQDPGLGLRLIYFSYDVKMKEKGDIPEGYSVSREKKERFSLILESASTNQTSMYLCASSLPGEETQYFGPGTRLLVL.

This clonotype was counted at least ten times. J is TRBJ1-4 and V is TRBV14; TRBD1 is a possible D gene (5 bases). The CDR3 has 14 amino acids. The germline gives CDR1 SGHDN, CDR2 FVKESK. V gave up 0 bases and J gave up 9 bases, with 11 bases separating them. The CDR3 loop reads CASSQDGRGKKLFF. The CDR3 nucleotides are TGTGCCAGCAGCCAAGATGGGAGGGGCAAAAAACTGTTTTTT.

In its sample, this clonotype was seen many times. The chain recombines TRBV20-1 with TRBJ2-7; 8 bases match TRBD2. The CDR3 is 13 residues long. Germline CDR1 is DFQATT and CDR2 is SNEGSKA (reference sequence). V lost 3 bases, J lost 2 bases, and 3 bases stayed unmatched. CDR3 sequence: CSASGGDPYEQYF. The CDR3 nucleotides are TGCAGTGCTAGCGGGGGGGACCCCTACGAGCAGTACTTC.

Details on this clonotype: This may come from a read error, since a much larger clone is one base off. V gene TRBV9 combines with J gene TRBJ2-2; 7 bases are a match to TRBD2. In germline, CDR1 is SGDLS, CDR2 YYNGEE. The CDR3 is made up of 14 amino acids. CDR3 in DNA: TGTGCCAGCAGGCGGGAGTCGGGCACCGTGGAGCTGTTTTTT. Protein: CASRRESGTVELFF. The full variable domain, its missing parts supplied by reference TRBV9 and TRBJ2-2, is DSGVTQTPKHLITATGQRVTLRCSPRSGDLSVYWYQQSLDQGLQFLIQYYNGEERAKGNILERFSAQQFPDLHSELNLSSLELGDSALYFCASRRESGTVELFFGEGSRLTVL.